This TCR beta chain emerged from a study of T cell repertoires in cytomegalovirus infection (dated by TCRdb to the late 2010s). With regard to the full study: Peptide stimulations targeted recently identified HLA-C-restricted CMV epitopes, whose presentation resists viral immunomodulation, together with well-studied HLA-B-restricted epitopes. The HLA type of each donor mattered for the analysis, because public TCR beta signatures pointed to carriage of CMV infection along with the matching HLA type. The research as a whole found: The ex vivo response was dominated by HLA-C-restricted CMV-specific TCR beta clonotypes, and the single most frequent clonotype in two of eight donors was supplied by these HLA-C-restricted clonotypes. In both this cohort and an independent roughly 330-donor cohort, the cumulative frequency of public TCR beta family members distinguished carriers of CMV infection plus the relevant HLA type.

The listed sequencing device is Illumina HiSeq 1500. TCRdb cleaned the public reads at Q25 with fastp, built clones with MiXCR and kept in-frame beta chains. Each entry merges the rows of one CDR3 protein and shows their most common DNA and genes. This sample holds 450,000 to 600,000 distinct CDR3 sequences; more than 30% were observed only once. About 17% of the sample belongs to the ten largest clones. The CDR3 contains 14 residues, cysteine and phenylalanine counted. Only CDR3 DNA remains: 42 bases, in frame from the first base. Based on the germline V gene (reference sequence), the CDR1 and CDR2 sequences are DFQATT and SNEGSKA. Relative to germline, V is 5 bases shorter and J is 1 base shorter, with 15 bases between their ends. This clonotype was detected once. Its antigen is unknown. The input lacks base qualities; no much larger clone sits a single base away. A lone read is weak support. The intended sense of this specimen's treatment or condition label: in vitro stimulation with specific CMV peptide epitopes to enrich CMV-specific T cells.

Recombination connected TRBV20-1 to TRBJ2-7; the D gene is perhaps TRBD1 or TRBD2, as each covers 5 bases. This TCR came from a human donor in good health (CMV status not recorded). Some clones in this sample may be carry-over from other donors' samples. Material: cultured PBMCs, obtained from culture after CMV antigen stimulation. The CDR3 here reads CSADTSGPSYEQYF. At the DNA level, the sequence is TGCAGTGCTGACACCTCGGGACCATCCTACGAGCAGTACTTC.